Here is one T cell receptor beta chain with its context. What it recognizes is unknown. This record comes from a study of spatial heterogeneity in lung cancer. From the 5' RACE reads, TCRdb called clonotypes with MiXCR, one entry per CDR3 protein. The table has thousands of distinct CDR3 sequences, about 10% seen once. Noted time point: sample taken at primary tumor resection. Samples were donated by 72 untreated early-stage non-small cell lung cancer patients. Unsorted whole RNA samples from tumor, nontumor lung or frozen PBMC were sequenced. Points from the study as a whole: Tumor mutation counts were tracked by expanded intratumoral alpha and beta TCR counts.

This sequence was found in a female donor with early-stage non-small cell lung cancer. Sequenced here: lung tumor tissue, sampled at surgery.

DNA for the CDR3: TGCAGTGCTTGGACAGAGTATAGCAATCAGCCCCAGCATTTT. Protein: CSAWTEYSNQPQHF. The chain joins TRBV20-1 to TRBJ1-5; D is perhaps TRBD1 (6 bases). Germline V gives CDR1 DFQATT, CDR2 SNEGSKA (reference sequence). Trimming left V 5 bases short and J 0 bases short, with 11 bases between. CDR3 length equals 14 residues.